The text below deals with one T cell receptor (beta chain). Isolated per sample were at least 7 million PBMCs. CDR3 length equals 14 residues. Germline loops: CDR1 LGHNA, CDR2 YSLEER. Next came a second PCR, run for roughly 6 to 11 cycles, which used a sample-barcoded 5' primer along with a J-beta primer mix. Each CDR3 protein gets one entry after TCRdb re-called the 5' RACE reads with MiXCR. Of 650,000 to 1,000,000 distinct CDR3 sequences listed, approximately 35% are singletons. This specimen belongs to a study of blood T cells in healthy people across ages. The V gene is TRBV4-3, the J gene TRBJ2-5; weak D call: TRBD2 (6 bases). The last part of the DNA fits TRBJ2-7 better; the J call may be wrong. Sequenced input: blood. This TCR derives from a man aged 18 to 30 in good health. CDR3 sequence reads: CASSQDRRGDEQYF. The CDR3 DNA reads as TGCGCCAGCAGCCAAGATCGGAGGGGTGACGAGCAGTACTTC.